These 15 T cell receptor beta chains originate from one sample sequenced in a study of blood T cells in healthy people across ages. A sample-barcoded 5' primer and a J-beta primer mix were used in a second PCR of roughly 7 to 11 cycles. Via MiXCR, TCRdb re-called the 5' RACE reads, giving one row per CDR3 protein. This sample yields 600,000 to 850,000 distinct CDR3 sequences, of which roughly 41% are seen a single time; 20% to 25% belongs to the top ten. The sample taken for sequencing was blood. Every receptor here comes from a woman in her sixties or seventies in good health.

The chain is built from TRBV6-2 or TRBV6-3 and TRBJ2-5; D possibly corresponds to TRBD1 (6 bases). The V and J ends lost 4 bases and 1 base respectively, with 19 bases between them. CDR1 MNHEY and CDR2 SVGEGT come from the germline V gene. This CDR3 spans 17 amino acids. CDR3 nucleotides: TGTGCCAGCAGTTCAGGACACAGGGTCCCTTCCCAAGAGACCCAGTACTTC. Translating it yields CASSSGHRVPSQETQYF.

The V and J genes are TRBV20-1 and TRBJ1-5; 9 bases map to TRBD1. V gave up 5 bases and J gave up 3 bases; unmatched junction bases: 14. This CDR3 is built from 17 residues. Per the germline V gene, CDR1 is DFQATT and CDR2 is SNEGSKA (reference sequence). CDR3 loop: CSAQSLQGASNNQPQHF. The CDR3 DNA is TGCAGTGCTCAAAGCCTACAGGGGGCAAGTAACAATCAGCCCCAGCATTTT.

The chain uses TRBV20-1 and TRBJ2-7; a possible D gene is TRBD1 (5 bases). Trimming cost V 5 bases and J 2 bases, with 13 bases left between them. The germline CDR1 and CDR2 sequences are DFQATT and SNEGSKA (reference sequence). The CDR3 consists of 13 residues. CDR3 region: CSAAIRTTYEQYF. CDR3 bases: TGCAGTGCTGCTATCCGGACAACCTACGAGCAGTACTTC.

In this sample, this clonotype turned up a few times. This chain uses TRBV20-1 with TRBJ2-1, with TRBD2 identical over 16 bases. The CDR3 spans 17 residues. Germline lookup yields CDR1 DFQATT and CDR2 SNEGSKA (reference sequence). V was pared by 3 bases and J by 4 bases, with 6 bases of the junction left unmatched. The CDR3 sequence: CSARPGTSGRGYNEQFF. CDR3 DNA: TGCAGTGCTAGGCCCGGGACTAGCGGGAGGGGTTACAATGAGCAGTTCTTC.

This clonotype was found a few times. V is TRBV20-1 and J is TRBJ2-1, with 7 bases identical to TRBD2. The junction had 23 bases not matched to a gene; V was cut back by 3 bases and J by 12 bases. The CDR3 spans 17 residues. Germline V lookup: CDR1 DFQATT, CDR2 SNEGSKA (reference sequence). CDR3 bases: TGCAGTGCTAGTATCCTGGGGGGTAGTGGGAGGGGCGTCGTGCAGTTCTTC. Translated: CSASILGGSGRGVVQFF.

This clonotype was detected only a few times. This chain uses TRBV12-3 or TRBV12-4 with TRBJ2-3, with TRBD2 matching 7 bases. The CDR3 is made up of 14 amino acids. V trimming: 5 bases; J trimming: 3 bases; junction bases outside the gene matches: 5. CDR3 in amino acids: CASSPSGETDTQYF. DNA for the CDR3: TGTGCCAGCAGTCCTAGCGGTGAGACAGATACGCAGTATTTT.

V and J are TRBV9 and TRBJ2-1, with no clear D. The CDR3 has 12 residues. V lost 3 bases to trimming and J lost 5 bases, with 6 bases between them. Germline V CDR1 and CDR2: SGDLS, YYNGEE. CDR3 in amino acids: CASSETDNEQFF. Written as DNA, the CDR3 is TGTGCCAGCAGCGAAACGGACAATGAGCAGTTCTTC.

Only a few counts were recorded for this clonotype. The genes are TRBV6-2 or TRBV6-3 and TRBJ1-5; D might be TRBD1 (6 bases). This CDR3 has 16 amino acids. The germline gives CDR1 MNHEY, CDR2 SVGEGT. V gave up 0 bases and J gave up 4 bases, with 13 bases separating them. The CDR3 bases are TGTGCCAGCAGTTACTCGGGCAGGGGTTATAATCAGCCCCAGCATTTT. The encoded protein is CASSYSGRGYNQPQHF.

In regard to this clonotype: Relative to the germline gene, one junction end is altered; a read error may explain this. The CDR3 is CVSSLTGQGGQPQHF. The CDR3 DNA reads TGCGTCAGCAGCTTGACCGGACAGGGGGGTCAGCCCCAGCATTTT. J is TRBJ1-5 and V is TRBV5-1; TRBD1 matches 10 bases. CDR1 is SGHRS, CDR2 YFSETQ, per germline. The CDR3 runs to 15 residues.

This clonotype was seen only a few times. The gene calls are TRBV20-1 and TRBJ1-5; the D gene is possibly TRBD1 (5 bases). Trimming stripped 6 bases from V and 0 bases from J, with 18 bases between. Looked up from germline, CDR1 is DFQATT and CDR2 is SNEGSKA (reference sequence). CDR3 length equals 16 residues. This chain's CDR3 is CSANRVGGDSNQPQHF. As DNA, the CDR3 is TGCAGTGCCAATAGAGTCGGGGGGGATAGCAATCAGCCCCAGCATTTT.

This clonotype was observed a few times. The V call is TRBV20-1, the J call TRBJ2-1; 10 bases agree with TRBD2. Trimming at V came to 4 bases and at J to 3 bases, leaving 6 bases not matched to a gene. From germline, CDR1 is DFQATT and CDR2 SNEGSKA (reference sequence). The CDR3 runs to 15 residues. Written as DNA, the CDR3 is TGCAGTGCTACCAGAAGCGGGAGGGTCTACAATGAGCAGTTCTTC. Its protein is CSATRSGRVYNEQFF.

This clonotype came up many times. The chain links TRBV10-3 to TRBJ1-2; the D is unclear. Germline V lookup: CDR1 ENHRY, CDR2 SYGVKD. With 7 bases removed from V and 7 bases from J, the gap between germline ends came to 13 bases. The CDR3 is 12 residues long. DNA of the CDR3: TGTGCCATCACAAACAAAGAGGCTGGCTACACCTTC. Its translation is CAITNKEAGYTF.

The chain combines TRBV24-1 with TRBJ2-7; D gene uncertain. Trimming took off 9 bases at V and 0 bases at J, with 11 bases between the two ends. CDR3 length equals 13 residues. Germline V gene lookup returns CDR1 KGHDR and CDR2 SFDVKD. The CDR3 sequence is CATELASSYEQYF. In DNA form, the CDR3 reads TGTGCCACCGAGCTGGCGAGCTCCTACGAGCAGTACTTC.

The rearrangement uses TRBV5-1 and TRBJ1-1, with D perhaps TRBD1 (5 bases). This CDR3 spans 18 amino acids. Trimming cost V 4 bases and J 0 bases, with 22 bases left between them. The V gene's germline CDR1 is SGHRS and CDR2 YFSETQ. The CDR3 region is CASSPAQGVRLLNTEAFF. The CDR3 nucleotides are TGCGCCAGCAGCCCAGCTCAGGGTGTGAGGCTGCTGAACACTGAAGCTTTCTTT.

The sample holds a few counts of this clonotype. This sequence joins TRBV9 and TRBJ2-3; perhaps TRBD2 as D (6 bases). This CDR3 contains 15 residues. Germline-derived CDR1 and CDR2 are SGDLS and YYNGEE. V lost 1 base and J lost 2, with 11 bases in between. The CDR3 is CASSVWGVITDTQYF. CDR3 bases: TGTGCCAGCAGCGTATGGGGGGTGATCACAGATACGCAGTATTTT.